One sample yielded the 29 T cell receptor beta chains listed below, sequenced in a study of blood T cell repertoires in COVID-19. The method was immunoSEQ multiplex PCR; TCRdb's version includes in-frame clones alone and lacks a portion of them. The sample comprises 250,000 to 300,000 clones, about nine tenths of which are singletons, and roughly 2.3% rests with the top ten. The sequenced sample consisted of peripheral blood. The receptors stem from a woman aged 25 to 39 with COVID-19, enrolled during active disease.

The CDR3 bases are TGTGCCAGTTACCGGGGGGCCGGGAATGGCTACACCTTC. This sequence encodes CASYRGAGNGYTF. The chain carries TRBV19 and TRBJ1-2; perhaps TRBD1 as D (6 bases). V was clipped by 8 bases and J by 6 bases, with 16 bases between them. CDR3 size: 13 residues. CDR1 and CDR2 from the germline V gene are LNHDA and SQIVND (reference sequence).

This clone was seen only once. This chain links TRBV27 with TRBJ1-5, with a possible D match to TRBD1 (5 bases). The V end lost 5 bases, the J end lost 2 bases, and 16 bases lay between the germline ends. The CDR3 extends over 16 amino acids. Looked up from germline, CDR1 is MNHEY and CDR2 is SMNVEV (reference sequence). This chain's CDR3 is CASSPGTAAGNQPQHF. Written as DNA, the CDR3 is TGTGCCAGCAGTCCCGGGACTGCCGCCGGCAATCAGCCCCAGCATTTT.

V is TRBV30 and J is TRBJ1-2; tentatively, D is TRBD1 (6 bases). V lost 3 bases and J 7 bases, leaving 15 bases between the germline ends. Germline V CDR1 and CDR2: GTSNPN, SVGIG (reference sequence). The CDR3 is made up of 13 amino acids. This chain's CDR3 is CAWRRPGVGGYTF. CDR3 sequence (DNA): TGTGCCTGGAGGAGACCAGGGGTAGGTGGCTACACCTTC.

V and J are TRBV2 and TRBJ2-7, with 7 bases fitting TRBD2. The germline V gene encodes CDR1 SNHLY and CDR2 FYNNEI. V lost 7 bases to trimming and J lost 6 bases; unmatched junction nucleotides: 9. This CDR3 has 13 residues. The CDR3 region is CASIRDYSSEQYF. DNA of the CDR3: TGTGCCAGCATTCGGGACTACTCTTCCGAGCAGTACTTC.

The chain carries TRBV10-2 and TRBJ1-3, with a tentative D call TRBD1 (6 bases). Germline V lookup: CDR1 WSHSY, CDR2 SAAADI. The CDR3 is 14 amino acids. V dropped 6 bases and J dropped 2 bases, with 11 bases sitting between them. The CDR3 region is CASRDDRPGNTIYF. The CDR3, as DNA: TGCGCCAGCAGGGACGACAGGCCTGGAAACACCATATATTTT.

V usage is TRBV23-1 and J usage is TRBJ1-2; no firm D call. TRBV23-1 is sorted into the ORF group, with uncertain function. CDR3 length: 16 residues. V lost 6 bases and J lost 4, with 21 bases in between. The CDR3 nucleotides are TGCGCCAGCAGCCTCTCGGCGGGCAGCGCGCGCTATGGCTACACCTTC. It specifies CASSLSAGSARYGYTF.

The rearrangement joins TRBV28 to TRBJ2-5, with 10 bases matching TRBD1. The CDR3 is 20 amino acids. Germline CDR1 reads MDHEN; CDR2 reads SYDVKM. J was trimmed by 0 bases and V by 3 bases; bases with no gene match: 16. CDR3 DNA sequence: TGTGCCAGCAGTTTTAATTCGGGTTCCCGGGACAGGGGCTACCAAGAGACCCAGTACTTC. Residues: CASSFNSGSRDRGYQETQYF.

The V gene is TRBV7-2, the J gene TRBJ2-6; 12 nucleotides align to TRBD1. The CDR3 length is 20 residues. V gave up 0 bases and J gave up 4 bases; unmatched junction bases: 10. Germline loops: CDR1 SGHTA, CDR2 FQGNSA. The CDR3 nucleotides are TGTGCCAGCAGCTTAGCGTATGCGGGACAGGGGGCTTCCGGGGCCAACGTCCTGACTTTC. This translates into CASSLAYAGQGASGANVLTF.

The chain uses TRBV3-1 (or the pseudogene TRBV3-2) and TRBJ2-1; 13 bases are shared with TRBD2. There are 16 residues in the CDR3. Germline CDR1 and CDR2: LGHDT and YNNKEL (reference sequence). Trimming took 4 bases from V and 4 from J; bases not matched to a gene: 4. In nucleotides, the CDR3 is TGTGCCAGCAGCCGGACTAGCGGGAGTCGATACAATGAGCAGTTCTTC. This translates into CASSRTSGSRYNEQFF.

This clone has only one observation. The chain carries TRBV5-4 and TRBJ1-6; D is ambiguous. Germline CDR1 and CDR2: SGHNT and YYREEE (reference sequence). Trimming pared 5 bases from V and 7 bases from J, leaving 7 bases between. The CDR3 runs 12 residues. The CDR3 coding sequence is TGTGCCAGCAGTCAGATCAATTCACCCCTCCACTTT. As protein: CASSQINSPLHF.

V usage is TRBV28 and J usage is TRBJ1-6, with no clear D. Trimming removed 2 bases at V and 1 base at J, with 6 bases between. The CDR3 has 15 amino acids. The germline V gene has CDR1 MDHEN and CDR2 SYDVKM. The CDR3 coding sequence is TGTGCCAGCAGTTTAGAGGGATCCTATAATTCACCCCTCCACTTT. Translation gives CASSLEGSYNSPLHF.

The V and J genes are TRBV7-9 and TRBJ1-1; weak D call: TRBD1 (6 bases). V lost 5 bases, J lost 2 bases, and 24 bases lay in between. Germline V gives CDR1 SEHNR, CDR2 FQNEAQ (reference sequence). CDR3 length equals 18 residues. The CDR3 DNA follows: TGTGCCAGCAGCCAACCCAGGGTGGGGCCAGGGGTAAACACTGAAGCTTTCTTT. Its translation: CASSQPRVGPGVNTEAFF.

The V call is TRBV28, the J call TRBJ1-6; D remains unclear. The CDR3 has 14 amino acids. Trimming left V 6 bases short and J 1 base short, with 7 bases between. The germline CDR1 and CDR2 sequences are MDHEN and SYDVKM. The CDR3 coding sequence is TGTGCCAGCAGGCGGCTATCCTATAATTCACCCCTCCACTTT. It codes for CASRRLSYNSPLHF.

V gene TRBV18 combines with J gene TRBJ1-2; maybe TRBD1 (6 bases). The germline V gene encodes CDR1 KGHSH and CDR2 LQKENI. The CDR3 spans 14 residues. V lost 4 bases and J lost 0, with 9 bases in between. The CDR3 DNA follows: TGTGCCAGCTCACAACAGGGAGCTAACTATGGCTACACCTTC. This translates into CASSQQGANYGYTF.

The chain is built from TRBV11-2 and TRBJ1-2; possible D gene TRBD1, 6 bases. The germline CDR1 and CDR2 sequences are SGHAT and FQNNGV. This CDR3 is built from 16 residues. V lost 5 bases to trimming and J lost 0 bases, with 16 bases between them. CDR3 bases: TGTGCCAGCAGCCCCCGACAGGTTTATCCTAACTATGGCTACACCTTC. Protein sequence: CASSPRQVYPNYGYTF.

V and J are TRBV5-5 and TRBJ2-1; the match to TRBD2 covers 14 bases. The V gene end was trimmed by 2 bases and the J gene end by 4 bases; junction bases not matched to a gene: 5. There are 17 residues in the CDR3. The germline V gene has CDR1 SGHKS and CDR2 YYEKEE (reference sequence). CDR3 in amino acids: CASSFPRLAGGYNEQFF. The CDR3 DNA sequence: TGTGCCAGCAGCTTCCCCCGACTAGCGGGAGGGTACAATGAGCAGTTCTTC.

V and J are TRBV5-1 and TRBJ2-2; TRBD2 agrees at 10 bases. J was trimmed by 5 bases and V by 0 bases; bases with no gene match: 13. Germline assignment: CDR1 SGHRS and CDR2 YFSETQ. The CDR3 totals 19 residues. The CDR3 DNA follows: TGCGCCAGCAGCTTGGAAGGTCTAGCGGGAGAATATAAGACCGGGGAGCTGTTTTTT. Its protein product is CASSLEGLAGEYKTGELFF.

Of note for this clone: Other DNA sequences in this specimen translate into the identical CDR3. For the CDR3, the DNA is TGTGCCAGCAGTGACAGGAACACTGAAGCTTTCTTT. Translated: CASSDRNTEAFF. J is TRBJ1-1 and V is TRBV6-1, with D unresolved. The CDR3 has 12 residues. The germline gives CDR1 MNHNS, CDR2 SASEGT. V lost 3 bases and J lost 1, with 3 bases in between.

The chain couples TRBV10-3 to TRBJ1-1; weak D call: TRBD1 (5 bases). The CDR3 sequence is 11 residues long. Trimming stripped 8 bases from V and 1 base from J, with 5 bases between. Germline CDR1 reads ENHRY; CDR2 reads SYGVKD. The CDR3 spells CAIQGNTEAFF. Here the CDR3 DNA reads TGTGCCATCCAGGGGAACACTGAAGCTTTCTTT.

The J gene is TRBJ1-1, the V gene TRBV18; no clear D gene. Trimming left V 3 bases short and J 4 bases short, with 12 bases between. Germline V gene data show CDR1 as KGHSH and CDR2 as LQKENI. The CDR3 consists of 14 residues. CDR3 sequence reads: CASSPSLAGTEAFF. CDR3 DNA sequence: TGTGCCAGCTCACCCTCCCTGGCAGGCACTGAAGCTTTCTTT.

This chain connects TRBV4-1 to TRBJ2-5; 9 bases agree with TRBD1. The CDR3 is made up of 16 amino acids. Germline CDR1 reads MGHRA; CDR2 reads YSYEKL. V dropped 3 bases and J dropped 5; count of bases not matched to a gene: 10. The CDR3 sequence is CASSHVPGQGGETQYF. The DNA of the CDR3 is TGCGCCAGCAGCCATGTTCCGGGACAGGGTGGGGAGACCCAGTACTTC.

This rearrangement joins TRBV7-2 to TRBJ1-2; 8 bases match TRBD1. Germline-derived CDR1 and CDR2 are SGHTA and FQGNSA. Losses at the gene ends were 5 bases for V and 0 bases for J; bases not matched to a gene: 8. The CDR3 has 16 residues. The CDR3 protein is CASSPTGDRTNYGYTF. Here the CDR3 DNA reads TGTGCCAGCAGCCCAACCGGGGACAGGACTAACTATGGCTACACCTTC.

CDR3 DNA sequence: TGTGCCAGCAGTTTTCAGAATCAGCCCCAGCATTTT. Translating gives CASSFQNQPQHF. This chain links TRBV28 with TRBJ1-5; D is ambiguous. CDR3 length equals 12 residues. The germline V gene encodes CDR1 MDHEN and CDR2 SYDVKM. V lost 3 bases, J lost 4 bases, and 4 bases lay in between.

V usage is TRBV20-1 and J usage is TRBJ1-2; 8 positions match TRBD1. CDR1 and CDR2 from the germline V gene are DFQATT and SNEGSKA (reference sequence). V lost 7 bases, J lost 4 bases, and 2 bases stayed unmatched. CDR3 size: 11 residues. This chain's CDR3 is CSVTGVYGYTF. The CDR3 DNA reads as TGCAGTGTGACAGGGGTCTATGGCTACACCTTC.

CDR3 in DNA: TGTGCCAGCAGCCAAGTTGACAGTAATTCACCCCTCCACTTT. Its protein product is CASSQVDSNSPLHF. This chain joins TRBV3-1 (or the pseudogene TRBV3-2) and TRBJ1-6; possibly TRBD1 for D (5 bases). The germline V gene encodes CDR1 LGHDT and CDR2 YNNKEL (reference sequence). V shed 1 base and J shed 6 bases, with 7 bases lying between them. This CDR3 spans 14 amino acids.

V is TRBV9 and J is TRBJ1-1, with TRBD1 matching over 8 bases. The CDR3 has 15 amino acids. From germline, CDR1 is SGDLS and CDR2 YYNGEE. V shed 4 bases and J 0 bases; nucleotides not matched to a gene: 5. The CDR3 here is CASSSGQGMNTEAFF. The CDR3 DNA sequence: TGTGCCAGCAGCTCCGGACAGGGTATGAACACTGAAGCTTTCTTT.

In this sample, this clone turned up once. V usage is TRBV19 and J usage is TRBJ1-2; 7 positions match TRBD1. V trimming: 4 bases; J trimming: 0 bases; junction bases outside the gene matches: 8. The CDR3 has 16 residues. Germline lookup yields CDR1 LNHDA and CDR2 SQIVND (reference sequence). The CDR3 is CASSTGQSLANYGYTF. The DNA for the CDR3 is TGTGCCAGTAGTACGGGACAGAGTTTAGCTAACTATGGCTACACCTTC.

The chain employs TRBV29-1 and TRBJ1-3; perhaps TRBD1 as D (5 bases). The CDR3 runs to 16 residues. CDR1 is SQVTM, CDR2 ANQGSEA, per germline. Trimming stripped 0 bases from V and 3 bases from J, with 15 bases between. The DNA for the CDR3 is TGCAGCGTTGAAGATCTTCGGGGGGAAGGTGGAAACACCATATATTTT. Residues: CSVEDLRGEGGNTIYF.

This chain joins TRBV12-5 and TRBJ1-5; TRBD1 agrees at 7 bases. The CDR3 spans 14 residues. CDR1 and CDR2 from the germline V gene are LGHNT and FRNRAP. Trimming removed 6 bases from V and 0 bases from J; junction bases left unmatched: 2. As DNA, the CDR3 is TGTGCTAGTGGCCGGACAGGTAGCAATCAGCCCCAGCATTTT. Protein: CASGRTGSNQPQHF. Filled out from reference TRBV12-5 and TRBJ1-5, the complete variable domain reads DARVTQTPRHKVTEMGQEVTMRCQPILGHNTVFWYRQTMMQGLELLAYFRNRAPLDDSGMPKDRFSAEMPDATLATLKIQPSEPRDSAVYFCASGRTGSNQPQHFGDGTRLSIL.